The sample holds a few counts of the clone carrying this T cell receptor beta chain. The sample comes from a study of cytomegalovirus exposure and HLA in healthy donors. Primers for the PCR totalled 60 Vbeta and 13 Jbeta. This table comes from immunoSEQ multiplex PCR, and its TCRdb copy is limited to in-frame clones, with some not included. Seen here are some 130,000 clones, under 85% observed once, and the top ten hold roughly 3.1%. This CDR3 has 17 amino acids. J lost 0 bases, V lost 3 bases, and 10 bases had no gene match. From germline, CDR1 is SGHAT and CDR2 FQDESV (reference sequence). The J gene is TRBJ1-1, the V gene TRBV11-1; TRBD1 matches 7 bases. Source material: PBMCs. The TCR sequence derives from a man younger than 45 in good health and CMV-seronegative. CDR3 sequence (DNA): TGTGCCAGCAGCTTCCGACAGGGCCAGGCAATGAACACTGAAGCTTTCTTT. It yields the protein CASSFRQGQAMNTEAFF.